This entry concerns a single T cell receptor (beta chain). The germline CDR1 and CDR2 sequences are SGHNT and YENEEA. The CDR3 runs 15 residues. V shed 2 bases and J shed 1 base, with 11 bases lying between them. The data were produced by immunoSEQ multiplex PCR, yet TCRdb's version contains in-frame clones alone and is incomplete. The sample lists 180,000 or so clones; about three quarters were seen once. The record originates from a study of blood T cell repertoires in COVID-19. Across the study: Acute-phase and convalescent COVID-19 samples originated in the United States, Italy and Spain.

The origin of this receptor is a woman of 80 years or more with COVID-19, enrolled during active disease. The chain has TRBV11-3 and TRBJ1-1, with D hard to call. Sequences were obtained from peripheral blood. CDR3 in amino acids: CASSLLEKRNTEAFF. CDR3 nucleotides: TGTGCCAGCAGCTTATTAGAAAAGAGGAACACTGAAGCTTTCTTT.